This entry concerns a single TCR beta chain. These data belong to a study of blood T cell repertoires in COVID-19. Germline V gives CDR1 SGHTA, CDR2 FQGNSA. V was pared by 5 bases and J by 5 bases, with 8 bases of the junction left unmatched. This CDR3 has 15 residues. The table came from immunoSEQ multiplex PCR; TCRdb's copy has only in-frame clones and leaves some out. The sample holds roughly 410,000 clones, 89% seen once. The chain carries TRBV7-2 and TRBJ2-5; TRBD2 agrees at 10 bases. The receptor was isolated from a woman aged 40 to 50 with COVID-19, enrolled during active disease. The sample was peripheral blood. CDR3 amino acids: CASSTYGTSVETQYF. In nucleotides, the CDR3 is TGTGCCAGCAGCACATATGGGACTAGCGTGGAGACCCAGTACTTC.